Presented here are 13 T cell receptor beta chains from one specimen sequenced in a study of HIV-infected children after antiretroviral therapy interruption. As for treatment: PENTA 11 planned treatment interruption arm or continuous ART arm. Unique molecular identifiers were included in an RNA-based 3' RACE TCR library. TCRdb ran MiXCR on the 3' RACE reads and lists one entry per CDR3 protein. The sample lists around 41,000 distinct CDR3 sequences, approximately 6.1% occurring once. The sequences come from CD45RA+ CD4+ T cells from PBMCs, pooled from several time points, collected from a donor given antiretroviral therapy, either interrupted or continuous. The sample's subset: naive CD4+ CD45RA+ CD45RO- T cells. Every receptor here comes from a pool of human donors with HIV.

V and J are TRBV4-1 and TRBJ2-6; D might be TRBD2 (6 bases). This CDR3 region has 18 residues. V lost 4 bases and J 2 bases, leaving 18 bases between the germline ends. Germline V gene sequence: CDR1 MGHRA, CDR2 YSYEKL. CDR3 loop: CASSLGRDSMAGANVLTF. The CDR3 DNA reads TGCGCCAGCAGCCTAGGACGGGACTCGATGGCTGGGGCCAACGTCCTGACTTTC.

Ten or more counts support this clonotype. The J gene is TRBJ2-1, the V gene TRBV5-4; 11 positions agree with TRBD2. The V gene's germline CDR1 is SGHNT and CDR2 YYREEE (reference sequence). Losses at the gene ends were 4 bases for V and 7 bases for J; bases not matched to a gene: 4. CDR3 length equals 14 residues. The CDR3 DNA follows: TGTGCCAGCAGCGGGACTAGCGGACCAAATGAGCAGTTCTTC. Translated: CASSGTSGPNEQFF.

The chain employs TRBV5-1 and TRBJ2-7; D might be TRBD1 (6 bases). Per the germline V gene, CDR1 is SGHRS and CDR2 is YFSETQ. The CDR3 has 15 residues. V was clipped by 3 bases and J by 0 bases, with 13 bases between them. The DNA for the CDR3 is TGCGCCAGCAGCTCGCGTGACAGGAGCTCCTACGAGCAGTACTTC. Translating it yields CASSSRDRSSYEQYF.

This clonotype was found many times. The chain combines TRBV12-3 or TRBV12-4 with TRBJ2-3; TRBD2 matches at 10 bases. Trimming took 6 bases from V and 4 from J; bases not matched to a gene: 7. The CDR3 length is 15 residues. DNA of the CDR3: TGTGCCAGCAGGAATAGCGGGGGGAAATCAGATACGCAGTATTTT. This gives the protein CASRNSGGKSDTQYF.

At least ten counts were recorded for this clonotype. The V call is TRBV6-9, the J call TRBJ2-7; TRBD2 agrees at 10 bases. V shed 5 bases, J shed 2 bases, and the junction held 3 bases outside the gene matches. The length of the CDR3 is 14 residues. The germline V gene encodes CDR1 MNHGY and CDR2 SVAAGI. The DNA of the CDR3 is TGTGCCAGCAGTCGGACTAGCGGAACCTACGAGCAGTACTTC. Its protein is CASSRTSGTYEQYF.

This chain links TRBV6-2 or TRBV6-3 with TRBJ1-2; possible D gene TRBD1, 6 bases. V lost 6 bases, J lost 8 bases, and 16 bases lay in between. The CDR3 sequence is 13 residues long. CDR1 is MNHEY and CDR2 is SVGEGT in the germline V gene. The CDR3 nucleotides read TGTGCCAGCAGGAGCCTCGCCGGGGGCGGCTACACCTTC. Translated: CASRSLAGGGYTF.

The rearrangement uses TRBV28 and TRBJ2-2, with a weak D call TRBD2 (6 bases). The germline CDR1 and CDR2 sequences are MDHEN and SYDVKM. Trimming took 6 bases from V and 5 from J, leaving 19 bases between them. The CDR3 is 16 residues long. The CDR3 bases are TGTGCCAGCAGCAATTATCGGAGGGAACGGACCGGGGAGCTGTTTTTT. As protein: CASSNYRRERTGELFF.

This clonotype was recorded many times. Germline is not matched at one junction end, which may reflect a read error. The V gene is TRBV19, the J gene TRBJ2-1, with D possibly being TRBD1 or TRBD2 (5 bases each). The germline CDR1 and CDR2 sequences are LNHDA and SQIVND (reference sequence). The CDR3 has 16 residues. The CDR3 sequence is CASSIENWGNYAEQFF. Here the CDR3 DNA reads TGTGCCAGCAGTATAGAGAACTGGGGGAACTATGCTGAGCAGTTCTTC.

This clonotype has ten or more counts. The chain combines TRBV7-2 with TRBJ2-7; D not resolved. Trimming left V 1 base short and J 6 bases short, with 4 bases between. This CDR3 is 11 amino acids long. CDR1 is SGHTA and CDR2 is FQGNSA in the germline V gene. The CDR3 sequence is CASSLGVEQYF. CDR3 DNA sequence: TGTGCCAGCAGCTTAGGTGTCGAGCAGTACTTC.

This clonotype was recorded at least ten times. The chain combines TRBV29-1 with TRBJ1-1; D not certain. The V gene's germline CDR1 is SQVTM and CDR2 ANQGSEA. The CDR3 extends over 14 amino acids. Trimming removed 2 bases at V and 2 bases at J, with 12 bases between. CDR3 region: CSVEYGQLNTEAFF. In nucleotides, the CDR3 is TGCAGCGTTGAATATGGGCAGTTAAACACTGAAGCTTTCTTT.

This clonotype was counted between two and nine times. V gene TRBV28 combines with J gene TRBJ2-4, with D hard to call. This CDR3 has 14 amino acids. CDR1 MDHEN and CDR2 SYDVKM come from the germline V gene. V was cut by 7 bases and J by 1 base, with 11 bases left in between. CDR3 region: CASKGAWAKNIQYF. CDR3 DNA: TGTGCCAGCAAAGGAGCCTGGGCCAAAAACATTCAGTACTTC.

This clonotype has at least ten counts. J is TRBJ2-7 and V is TRBV4-1; weak D call: TRBD1 (5 bases). Germline CDR1 is MGHRA and CDR2 is YSYEKL. Trimming took off 1 base at V and 4 bases at J, with 20 bases between the two ends. The CDR3 loop spans 17 amino acids. The CDR3, as DNA: TGCGCCAGCAGCCAAGGTCGAGCAGGGCCCCTATCTTACGAGCAGTACTTC. This sequence encodes CASSQGRAGPLSYEQYF.

This clonotype came up a few times. V is TRBV6-1 and J is TRBJ2-3, with 7 bases fitting TRBD2. CDR3 length: 13 residues. Germline-derived CDR1 and CDR2 are MNHNS and SASEGT. The junction had 6 bases not matched to a gene; V was cut back by 5 bases and J by 7 bases. CDR3 amino acids: CASSSGVQHTQYF. The CDR3 bases are TGTGCCAGCAGTAGCGGGGTTCAACATACGCAGTATTTT.